This T cell receptor (beta chain) was captured by sequencing in a study of Ad26.COV2.S vaccination and SARS-CoV-2 variants. Study information: Sample donor was a member of the COV1001 Ad26.COV2.S trial arm.

As for treatment: some 20 received Ad26.COV2.S at low or high dose, single or two shots; 5 received placebo; per-sample allocation not given. Sampling took place 63 days after the first vaccine or placebo injection. TCRdb's copy holds only in-frame clones and misses some; the assay was immunoSEQ multiplex PCR. The repertoire holds about 350,000 clones, with about 88% as singletons. CDR3 size: 15 residues. Per germline, CDR1 SGHRS and CDR2 YFSETQ. The V and J ends lost 2 bases and 1 base respectively, with 12 bases between them. The receptor was derived from a person aged 18-60 years who received the Ad26.COV2.S COVID-19 vaccine or a placebo. Sample: peripheral blood, taken in a trial of Ad26.COV2.S vaccine versus placebo. The rearrangement uses TRBV5-1 and TRBJ1-1; no definite D call. CDR3 region: CASSFLLQPNTEAFF. In DNA, the CDR3 is TGCGCCAGCAGCTTCCTATTACAACCGAACACTGAAGCTTTCTTT.